The following is a TCR beta chain sequence with its context. Its antigen is unknown. No quality values exist for individual bases; no much larger clone is one base distant. The data were obtained in a study of blood T cell repertoires in COVID-19 (dated by TCRdb to 2018 to 2021). For the wider study: The collaborator samples originated in the United States, Italy and Spain and spanned the acute and convalescent phases of COVID-19. The material from the prospective study consisted of cDNA or gDNA derived from T cells, B-cell-depleted T cells, or PBMCs. Subjects who had been exposed to COVID-19, were actively infected with it, or had recovered from it provided the deeply sampled blood TCRbeta repertoires that made up the dataset. The repertoires were made available in a free public database intended to serve as a resource for research on the immune response to SARS-CoV-2. Samples were obtained from the ongoing ImmuneRACE study (first 160 participants) and from 1,254 subjects provided by 6 global collaborators. A de-identified subject ID, COVID-19 status, age in years and sex were almost always included in the sample metadata. Where HLA class I and class II types were available, the types were taken from metadata supplied by the sample provider, not from assay-based typing.

The immunoSEQ Assay, a bias-controlled multiplex PCR, was used to amplify TCRbeta CDR3 regions from genomic DNA. As for how the authors treated the data: The number of nucleated cells in each sample was estimated from the amplification of reference gene primers within the assay. To quantify the absolute abundance of each unique TCRbeta CDR3 rearrangement, sequence reads were collapsed and filtered. For each sample, productive Simpson clonality was calculated as the square root of Simpson's diversity index across productive rearrangements. TCRdb obtained this table from immuneACCESS and retained in-frame rearrangements with V and J assigned. These tables miss some clones; where compared with another copy, unresolved V genes account for less than half of the shortfall, and the remainder is unexplained. V, J and clone size are taken as reported in that table, and D and trimming were inferred from the DNA itself. This sample comprises tens of thousands of clones, about 85% of them detected only once. The ten largest account for 5.4% of the sample.

The paper's findings and limits, for the study overall: The quantity of clinical and demographic metadata differed by source and by participant and was supplied without curation.

There are 15 amino acids in the CDR3, from cysteine to phenylalanine inclusive. Just CDR3 DNA is preserved here, 45 bases in frame from base 1. Collaborating institutions collected whole blood in K2EDTA tubes following their own protocols. Collaborator samples were shipped for TCRbeta analysis as frozen whole blood, isolated PBMCs, or DNA extracted from either sample type. The receptor was derived from a man in his sixties with active COVID-19. The sequence joins TRBV12-2 to TRBJ1-3. TRBV12-2 corresponds to a pseudogene. Sequenced: peripheral blood. Here the CDR3 is given as CASRLARISGNTIYF. The base sequence is TGTGCAAGTCGCTTAGCGCGAATTTCTGGAAACACCATATATTTT.